The sequence of this T cell receptor beta chain was determined in a study of T-cell reconstitution after alpha-beta-depleted transplantation in children. Preparation of the TCRbeta library involved a method that used unique molecular identifiers. Via MiXCR, TCRdb re-called the PCR reads, giving one row per CDR3 protein. This table has roughly 500,000 distinct CDR3 sequences, about 30% appearing once. The receptor was isolated from a human donor who donated a stem cell graft to a child with aplastic anemia. This material consisted of PBMCs from the stem cell graft donor, taken from the stem cell graft.

CDR3 bases: TGTGCCAGCTACGTCCGGGGGGACACAGATACGCAGTATTTT. Protein: CASYVRGDTDTQYF. This chain joins TRBV28 and TRBJ2-3, with TRBD2 matching over 7 bases. The CDR3 spans 14 residues. V gave up 8 bases and J gave up 2 bases; unmatched junction bases: 7. Germline lookup yields CDR1 MDHEN and CDR2 SYDVKM. Filled out from reference TRBV28 and TRBJ2-3, the complete variable domain reads DVKVTQSSRYLVKRTGEKVFLECVQDMDHENMFWYRQDPGLGLRLIYFSYDVKMKEKGDIPEGYSVSREKKERFSLILESASTNQTSMYLCASYVRGDTDTQYFGPGTRLTVL.